This T cell receptor beta chain was recovered during a study of CXCR3-negative and CXCR3-positive naive CD8 T cells. A remark on this clonotype: What it recognizes is unknown.

Researchers prepared the TRB cDNA libraries using 5' RACE with UMI labels. TCRdb re-called the 5' RACE reads, yielding one record per CDR3 amino acid sequence without DNA. The table lists tens of thousands of distinct CDR3 sequences. Per the germline V gene, CDR1 is MNHEY and CDR2 is SVGEGT. The CDR3 has 19 residues. Study findings and constraints: Naive CXCR3-positive and CXCR3-negative cells shared similar TRBV-TRBJ usage, unlike memory cells. The study found CXCR3 expression partially decreased after cryopreservation and ran most assays on fresh PBMCs. The study inferred TCR strength from TRB CDR3 properties and found comparable surface CD5 between naive subsets. Higher TRB CDR3 hydrophobicity marked CXCR3-positive naive cells relative to CXCR3-negative naive cells.

V is TRBV6-2 or TRBV6-3 and J is TRBJ2-3; as DNA is missing, the TRBD2 call by TCRdb cannot be tested. The sample comprised naive CXCR3+ CD8+ T cells from blood. This sample's subset: CD45RO-CCR7+CD27+CD95- naive CD8+ T cells expressing CXCR3 (TNR3+). The receptor was derived from a human donor in good health. Some clones in this sample may be carry-over from other donors' samples. This chain's CDR3 is CASSYTETGLAGPLDTQYF.